A single sample is the source of the 27 T cell receptor beta chains below, sequenced in a study of a mutant IDH1 vaccine in newly diagnosed glioma. Only in-frame clones appear in the TCRdb table, and some are missing; sequencing was by immunoSEQ multiplex PCR. This table has 99,000 or so clones, around nine tenths appearing once. Time point noted: baseline, week 1 (first vaccination visit). The treatment: pre-vaccination baseline after standard-of-care therapy. The sample in question was PBMCs, obtained from a glioma patient treated with radiotherapy, temozolomide or both. These receptor sequences come from a woman between 50 and 59 years old with glioma.

The rearrangement joins TRBV25-1 to TRBJ2-1; D assignment may be TRBD1 or TRBD2 (5 bases each). The CDR3 sequence is 12 residues long. V dropped 5 bases and J dropped 6 bases, with 8 bases sitting between them. CDR1 MGHDK and CDR2 SYGVNS come from the germline V gene. The CDR3 protein is CASSRGVNEQFF. CDR3 nucleotides: TGTGCCAGCAGTAGAGGGGTCAATGAGCAGTTCTTC.

This clone has more than one count but fewer than ten. The rearrangement uses TRBV19 and TRBJ1-2; the match to TRBD1 covers 7 bases. V shed 5 bases, J shed 5 bases, and the junction held 11 bases outside the gene matches. CDR1 is LNHDA and CDR2 is SQIVND in the germline V gene (reference sequence). The CDR3 sequence is 15 residues long. CDR3: CASSLNRDRRYGYTF. CDR3 DNA: TGTGCCAGTAGTTTAAACCGGGACAGAAGATATGGCTACACCTTC. Based on the CDR3 plus reference TRBV19 and TRBJ1-2, the full variable domain is DGGITQSPKYLFRKEGQNVTLSCEQNLNHDAMYWYRQDPGQGLRLIYYSQIVNDFQKGDIAEGYSVSREKKESFPLTVTSAQKNPTAFYLCASSLNRDRRYGYTFGSGTRLTVV.

The V gene is TRBV7-9, the J gene TRBJ2-1; 13 nucleotides align to TRBD2. Unmatched junction bases numbered 9, after V lost 5 bases and J lost 11 bases. The CDR3 extends over 15 amino acids. CDR1 SEHNR and CDR2 FQNEAQ come from the germline V gene (reference sequence). The CDR3: CASSPPGLAGDQQFF. The CDR3 nucleotides read TGTGCCAGCAGCCCCCCCGGACTAGCGGGAGACCAGCAGTTCTTC. Looking up the rest from reference TRBV7-9 and TRBJ2-1 gives the full variable domain: DTGVSQNPRHKITKRGQNVTFRCDPISEHNRLYWYRQTLGQGPEFLTYFQNEAQLEKSRLLSDRFSAERPKGSFSTLEIQRTEQGDSAMYLCASSPPGLAGDQQFFGPGTRLTVL.

This chain's CDR3 is CASSRTGYTEAFF. The CDR3 coding sequence is TGTGCCAGCAGCCGGACAGGGTACACTGAAGCTTTCTTT. The V gene is TRBV5-6, the J gene TRBJ1-1, with 8 bases that match TRBD1. The junction had 2 bases not matched to a gene; V was cut back by 4 bases and J by 3 bases. There are 13 residues in the CDR3. CDR1 is SGHDT, CDR2 YYEEEE, per germline.

This chain links TRBV28 with TRBJ2-7; D not certain. The V end was cut by 6 bases, the J end by 7 bases, with 13 bases between. This CDR3 has 12 amino acids. CDR1 and CDR2 from the germline V gene are MDHEN and SYDVKM. The CDR3 loop reads CASSRGRLEQYF. The CDR3 nucleotides are TGTGCCAGCAGCCGCGGAAGGCTTGAGCAGTACTTC.

The rearrangement uses TRBV28 and TRBJ1-2; D gene uncertain. CDR3 length: 11 residues. V shed 5 bases and J shed 4 bases, with 5 bases lying between them. In germline, CDR1 is MDHEN, CDR2 SYDVKM. CDR3 sequence reads: CASSILYGYTF. The CDR3 DNA reads as TGTGCCAGCAGTATCCTCTATGGCTACACCTTC.

The chain couples TRBV11-2 to TRBJ2-7; 9 bases match TRBD1. The CDR3 is 14 residues long. Germline V gene sequence: CDR1 SGHAT, CDR2 FQNNGV. The ends lost 8 bases at V and 4 bases at J; junction bases unmatched: 9. In DNA, the CDR3 is TGTGCCAGCGGCCGACAGGGGGTAAGATACGAGCAGTACTTC. Translated, it gives CASGRQGVRYEQYF.

This sequence joins TRBV10-1 and TRBJ1-1; TRBD1 aligns across 9 bases. CDR3 size: 17 residues. V lost 6 bases and J lost 0; bases outside the gene matches: 11. In germline, CDR1 is WNHNN, CDR2 SYGVQD (reference sequence). CDR3 coding DNA: TGCGCCAGCAGCCACGGGACAGGGAGGAACATGAACACTGAAGCTTTCTTT. Its translation: CASSHGTGRNMNTEAFF.

The rearrangement joins TRBV10-3 to TRBJ2-7, with TRBD1 as a possible D gene (6 bases). This CDR3 contains 14 residues. Trimming pared 6 bases from V and 0 bases from J, leaving 12 bases between. CDR1 is ENHRY and CDR2 is SYGVKD in the germline V gene. The CDR3: CAIRTTGTSYEQYF. The CDR3 region has the DNA TGTGCCATCAGGACAACAGGGACCTCCTACGAGCAGTACTTC.

The chain couples TRBV6-5 to TRBJ2-3; D uncertain. The germline CDR1 and CDR2 sequences are MNHEY and SVGAGI. The CDR3 consists of 14 residues. The V and J ends lost 5 bases and 4 bases respectively, with 13 bases between them. CDR3 amino acids: CASSPLVNADTQYF. DNA for the CDR3: TGTGCCAGCAGTCCGCTAGTGAACGCAGATACGCAGTATTTT.

This sequence joins TRBV5-1 and TRBJ2-3; no reliable D call. This CDR3 comprises 14 residues. The V gene lost 2 bases and the J gene lost 1 base, with 8 bases spanning the gap. Germline CDR1 and CDR2: SGHRS and YFSETQ. CDR3 loop: CASSFNGRTDTQYF. The DNA for the CDR3 is TGCGCCAGCAGCTTTAACGGGCGCACAGATACGCAGTATTTT.

The chain couples TRBV5-8 to TRBJ1-1; D possibly corresponds to TRBD1 (5 bases). The germline CDR1 and CDR2 sequences are SGHTS and YDEGEE. Trimming stripped 7 bases from V and 4 bases from J, with 11 bases between. CDR3 size: 12 residues. CDR3 nucleotides: TGTGCCAGCCAGCTGGGGGGCACTGAAGCTTTCTTT. Its protein is CASQLGGTEAFF.

The chain links TRBV7-2 to TRBJ2-1; D might be TRBD2 (6 bases). CDR1 is SGHTA and CDR2 is FQGNSA in the germline V gene. The CDR3 has 15 residues. V shed 1 base and J shed 7 bases, with 14 bases lying between them. The chain's CDR3 is CASSLVSLGGNEQFF. The CDR3 nucleotides are TGTGCCAGCAGCTTAGTGAGTCTTGGGGGGAATGAGCAGTTCTTC.

Of note for this clone: One end of the junction varies from germline; a read error may be responsible. This rearrangement joins TRBV7-7 to TRBJ2-5, with 7 bases that match TRBD1. This CDR3 has 15 residues. CDR1 is SSHAT, CDR2 FNYEAQ, per germline (reference sequence). The CDR3 is CASSLRTGWEETQYF. The CDR3 nucleotides are TGTGCTAGCAGCCTAAGGACAGGATGGGAAGAGACCCAGTACTTC.

The V call is TRBV5-1, the J call TRBJ1-2; 8 bases align to TRBD1. The CDR3 totals 14 residues. The V gene end was trimmed by 0 bases and the J gene end by 8 bases; junction bases not matched to a gene: 6. Germline CDR1 is SGHRS and CDR2 is YFSETQ. The CDR3 region is CASSLGDRRQGYTF. The CDR3 DNA sequence: TGCGCCAGCAGCTTGGGGGACAGGCGCCAGGGCTACACCTTC. The variable domain in full, with the rest retrieved from reference TRBV5-1 and TRBJ1-2, is KAGVTQTPRYLIKTRGQQVTLSCSPISGHRSVSWYQQTPGQGLQFLFEYFSETQRNKGNFPGRFSGRQFSNSRSEMNVSTLELGDSALYLCASSLGDRRQGYTFGSGTRLTVV.

This clone was observed once. This chain connects TRBV6-6 to TRBJ2-1; D remains unclear. V dropped 4 bases and J dropped 10 bases, with 8 bases sitting between them. The CDR3 runs to 11 residues. Germline-derived CDR1 and CDR2 are MNHNY and SVGAGI (reference sequence). The CDR3 protein is CASSSRSEQFF. The CDR3 region has the DNA TGTGCCAGCAGTTCCCGGTCAGAGCAGTTCTTC.

V usage is TRBV7-8 and J usage is TRBJ2-7, with D hard to call. The CDR3 totals 11 residues. The ends were cut back, 4 bases at V and 6 bases at J, with 7 bases in the middle. The germline V gene has CDR1 SGHVS and CDR2 FQNEAQ. The CDR3 here is CASSYNTEQYF. CDR3 in DNA: TGTGCCAGCAGCTATAACACCGAGCAGTACTTC. Using reference TRBV7-8 and TRBJ2-7 for the parts outside the CDR3, the full variable domain is GAGVSQSPRYKVAKRGQDVALRCDPISGHVSLFWYQQALGQGPEFLTYFQNEAQLDKSGLPSDRFFAERPEGSVSTLKIQRTQQEDSAVYLCASSYNTEQYFGPGTRLTVT.

The rearrangement joins TRBV11-2 to TRBJ1-2, with TRBD1 as a possible D gene (6 bases). V lost 5 bases and J lost 8, with 15 bases in between. Looked up from germline, CDR1 is SGHAT and CDR2 is FQNNGV. The CDR3 extends over 13 amino acids. The CDR3 sequence: CASSPRQVGGYTF. CDR3 DNA sequence: TGTGCCAGCAGCCCGAGACAGGTGGGGGGCTACACCTTC.

The chain carries TRBV6-5 and TRBJ1-1; D is undetermined. V lost 2 bases and J 4 bases, leaving 5 bases between the germline ends. CDR1 and CDR2 (germline): MNHEY, SVGAGI. The CDR3 extends over 12 amino acids. The CDR3 loop is CASSYGSTEAFF. Here the CDR3 DNA reads TGTGCCAGCAGTTACGGGAGCACTGAAGCTTTCTTT.

The chain links TRBV2 to TRBJ2-5, with a tentative D call TRBD2 (5 bases). Germline loops: CDR1 SNHLY, CDR2 FYNNEI. This CDR3 has 13 residues. The V and J ends lost 6 bases and 9 bases respectively, with 17 bases between them. The CDR3 bases are TGTGCCAGCAGAGCCGGGAAACCCGGGCCCCAGTACTTC. It is translated as CASRAGKPGPQYF.

This clone was recorded a few times. V is TRBV30 and J is TRBJ2-3, with D perhaps being TRBD1 or TRBD2 (5 bases each). Germline assignment: CDR1 GTSNPN and CDR2 SVGIG (reference sequence). CDR3 length: 15 residues. The V and J ends lost 3 bases and 3 bases respectively, with 16 bases between them. CDR3 protein: CAWSWVIGGTDTQYF. In nucleotides, the CDR3 is TGTGCCTGGAGCTGGGTGATTGGGGGTACAGATACGCAGTATTTT.

CDR3 bases: TGCGCCAGCAGCACCTTAGGTAGCGGGAGACTGTACAATGAGCAGTTCTTC. This codes for CASSTLGSGRLYNEQFF. V is TRBV5-1 and J is TRBJ2-1, with 9 bases matching TRBD2. CDR3 length equals 17 residues. Germline trimming cut 4 bases from V and 4 bases from J; bases unmatched to any gene: 12. Germline assignment: CDR1 SGHRS and CDR2 YFSETQ.

The chain is built from TRBV30 and TRBJ2-7; 9 bases are a match to TRBD2. Germline loops: CDR1 GTSNPN, CDR2 SVGIG (reference sequence). V trimming: 5 bases; J trimming: 7 bases; junction bases outside the gene matches: 12. This CDR3 is built from 14 residues. The CDR3 region has the DNA TGTGCCTGGGCGAAGGCGGGAGGGCCAAGGGAGCAGTACTTC. Translated: CAWAKAGGPREQYF.

The rearrangement links TRBV9 to TRBJ1-2, with TRBD1 matching 8 bases. The V gene's germline CDR1 is SGDLS and CDR2 YYNGEE. The CDR3 has 18 amino acids. V trimming: 0 bases; J trimming: 2 bases; junction bases outside the gene matches: 12. CDR3 protein: CASSVATGGQALNYGYTF. CDR3 coding DNA: TGTGCCAGCAGCGTAGCTACGGGGGGACAGGCCCTCAACTATGGCTACACCTTC.

The chain links TRBV10-3 to TRBJ2-5, with a possible D match to TRBD2 (5 bases). The CDR3 sequence is 16 residues long. CDR1 is ENHRY, CDR2 SYGVKD, per germline. V dropped 0 bases and J dropped 5 bases, with 16 bases sitting between them. CDR3 loop: CAISESTGSPEETQYF. In nucleotides, the CDR3 is TGTGCCATCAGTGAGTCGACGGGGTCCCCTGAGGAGACCCAGTACTTC.

The rearrangement joins TRBV10-3 to TRBJ2-2; maybe TRBD2 (5 bases). CDR1 is ENHRY and CDR2 is SYGVKD in the germline V gene. The CDR3 length is 17 residues. Trimming left V 0 bases short and J 5 bases short, with 16 bases between. CDR3 amino acids: CAISESRVPAATGELFF. The CDR3 DNA reads as TGTGCCATCAGTGAGTCGAGGGTCCCAGCGGCGACCGGGGAGCTGTTTTTT.

The chain carries TRBV27 and TRBJ2-1, with 7 bases that match TRBD2. The germline gives CDR1 MNHEY, CDR2 SMNVEV (reference sequence). This CDR3 spans 16 amino acids. V was clipped by 5 bases and J by 4 bases; unmatched bases: 11. CDR3 sequence: CASSPLASGRYNEQFF. The CDR3 DNA is TGTGCCAGCAGTCCCCTGGCTAGCGGCCGTTACAATGAGCAGTTCTTC.